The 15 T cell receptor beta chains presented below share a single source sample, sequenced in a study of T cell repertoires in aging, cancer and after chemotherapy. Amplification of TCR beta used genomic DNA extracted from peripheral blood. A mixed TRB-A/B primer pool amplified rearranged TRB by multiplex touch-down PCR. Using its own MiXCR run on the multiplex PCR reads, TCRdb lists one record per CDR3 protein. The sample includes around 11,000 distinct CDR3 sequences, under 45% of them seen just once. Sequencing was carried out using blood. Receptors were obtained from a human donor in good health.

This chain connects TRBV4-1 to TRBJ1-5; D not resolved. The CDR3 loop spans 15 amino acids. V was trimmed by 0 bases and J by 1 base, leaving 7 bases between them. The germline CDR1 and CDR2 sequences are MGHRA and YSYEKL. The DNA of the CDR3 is TGCGCCAGCAGCCAAGATTTAGTAAGCAATCAGCCCCAGCATTTT. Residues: CASSQDLVSNQPQHF.

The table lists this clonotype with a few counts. CDR3 loop: CASSPTGTSVYGYTF. The DNA of the CDR3 is TGTGCCAGCAGCCCAACCGGGACAAGTGTCTATGGCTACACCTTC. J is TRBJ1-2 and V is TRBV12-3 or TRBV12-4; possibly TRBD1 for D (6 bases). Trimming shortened V by 6 bases and J by 4 bases, and 18 bases separated the two germline ends. The CDR3 contains 15 residues.

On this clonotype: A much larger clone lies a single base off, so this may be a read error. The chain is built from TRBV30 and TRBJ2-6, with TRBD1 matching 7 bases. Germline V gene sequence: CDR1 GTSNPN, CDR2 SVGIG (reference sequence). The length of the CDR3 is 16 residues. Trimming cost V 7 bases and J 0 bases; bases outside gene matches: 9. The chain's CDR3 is CASSRQGLSGANVLTF. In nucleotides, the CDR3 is TGTGCCTCGAGCCGACAGGGCCTCTCTGGGGCCAACGTCCTGACTTTC.

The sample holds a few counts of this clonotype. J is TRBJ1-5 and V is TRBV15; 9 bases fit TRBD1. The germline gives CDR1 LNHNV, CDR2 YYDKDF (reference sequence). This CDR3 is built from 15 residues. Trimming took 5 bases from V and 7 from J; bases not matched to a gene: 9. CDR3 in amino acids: CATSLGQGIFQPQHF. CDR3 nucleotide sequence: TGTGCCACCAGCTTGGGACAGGGAATATTCCAGCCCCAGCATTTT.

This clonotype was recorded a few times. The CDR3 loop is CASSGSGGYNEQFF. For the CDR3, the DNA is TGTGCCAGCAGTGGCAGCGGGGGCTACAATGAGCAGTTCTTC. V usage is TRBV12-3 or TRBV12-4 and J usage is TRBJ2-1; 8 nucleotides line up with TRBD2. With 5 bases clipped from V and 3 bases from J, the junction kept 3 bases outside the gene matches. This CDR3 has 14 amino acids.

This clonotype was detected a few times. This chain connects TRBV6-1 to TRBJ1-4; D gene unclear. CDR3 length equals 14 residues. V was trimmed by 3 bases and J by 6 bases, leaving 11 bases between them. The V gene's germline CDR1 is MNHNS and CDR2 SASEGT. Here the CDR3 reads CASSDPVSDEKLFF. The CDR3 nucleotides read TGTGCCAGCAGTGACCCAGTCAGCGATGAAAAACTGTTTTTT.

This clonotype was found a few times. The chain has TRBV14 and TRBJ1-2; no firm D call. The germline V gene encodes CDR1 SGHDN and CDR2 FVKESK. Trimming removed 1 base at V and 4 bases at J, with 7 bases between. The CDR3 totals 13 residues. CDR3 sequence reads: CASSQVGSYGYTF. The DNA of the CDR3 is TGTGCCAGCAGCCAAGTTGGCAGCTATGGCTACACCTTC.

CDR3: CASSSAQGLVGETQYF. CDR3 in DNA: TGTGCCAGCAGCTCCGCCCAAGGGCTAGTTGGAGAGACCCAGTACTTC. The chain carries TRBV11-2 and TRBJ2-5; D uncertain. V was trimmed by 4 bases and J by 4 bases, leaving 19 bases between them. CDR1 and CDR2 from the germline V gene are SGHAT and FQNNGV. The CDR3 length is 16 residues. Full variable domain (outside the CDR3, taken from reference TRBV11-2 and TRBJ2-5): EAGVAQSPRYKIIEKRQSVAFWCNPISGHATLYWYQQILGQGPKLLIQFQNNGVVDDSQLPKDRFSAERLKGVDSTLKIQPAKLEDSAVYLCASSSAQGLVGETQYFGPGTRLLVL.

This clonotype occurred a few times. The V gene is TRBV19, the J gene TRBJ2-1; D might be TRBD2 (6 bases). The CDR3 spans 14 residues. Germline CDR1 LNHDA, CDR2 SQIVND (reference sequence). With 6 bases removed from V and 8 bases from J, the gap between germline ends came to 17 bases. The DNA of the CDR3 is TGTGCCAGTAGGGCGTTGAATAGCGGCGATGAGCAGTTCTTC. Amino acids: CASRALNSGDEQFF. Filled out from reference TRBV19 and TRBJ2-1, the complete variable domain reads DGGITQSPKYLFRKEGQNVTLSCEQNLNHDAMYWYRQDPGQGLRLIYYSQIVNDFQKGDIAEGYSVSREKKESFPLTVTSAQKNPTAFYLCASRALNSGDEQFFGPGTRLTVL.

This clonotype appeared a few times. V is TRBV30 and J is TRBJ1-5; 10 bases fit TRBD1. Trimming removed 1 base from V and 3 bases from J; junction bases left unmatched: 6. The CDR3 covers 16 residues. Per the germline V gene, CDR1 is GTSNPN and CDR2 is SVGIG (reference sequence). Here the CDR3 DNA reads TGTGCCTGGAGTGACCACGGGACAGGGGTCAATCAGCCCCAGCATTTT. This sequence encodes CAWSDHGTGVNQPQHF.

CDR3 region: CATSDFRGIDTQYF. The CDR3 region has the DNA TGTGCCACCAGTGATTTCCGCGGGATAGATACGCAGTATTTT. V and J are TRBV24-1 and TRBJ2-3; D is perhaps TRBD2 (6 bases). The ends were cut back, 1 base at V and 5 bases at J, with 9 bases in the middle. In germline, CDR1 is KGHDR, CDR2 SFDVKD. CDR3 size: 14 residues.

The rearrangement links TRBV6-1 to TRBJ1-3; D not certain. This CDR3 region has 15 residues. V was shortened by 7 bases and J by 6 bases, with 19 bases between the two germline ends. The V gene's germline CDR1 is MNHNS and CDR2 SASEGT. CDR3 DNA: TGTGCCAGCATCACCCGGCCCAATTTCGAAAACACCATATATTTT. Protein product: CASITRPNFENTIYF.

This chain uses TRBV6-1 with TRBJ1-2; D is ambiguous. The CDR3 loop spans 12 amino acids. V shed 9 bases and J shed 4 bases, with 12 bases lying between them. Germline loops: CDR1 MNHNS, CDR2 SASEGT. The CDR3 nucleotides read TGTGCCAGGTTCTCTTGGGGCTATGGCTACACCTTC. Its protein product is CARFSWGYGYTF.

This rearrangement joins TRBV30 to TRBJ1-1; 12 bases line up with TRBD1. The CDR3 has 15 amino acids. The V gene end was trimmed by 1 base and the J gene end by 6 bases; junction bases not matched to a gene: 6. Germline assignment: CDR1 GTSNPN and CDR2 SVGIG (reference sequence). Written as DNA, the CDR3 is TGTGCCTGGAGTGCCCGGGACAGGGGGCGTTCTGAAGCTTTCTTT. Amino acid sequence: CAWSARDRGRSEAFF. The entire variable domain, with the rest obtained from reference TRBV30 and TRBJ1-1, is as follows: SQTIHQWPATLVQPVGSPLSLECTVEGTSNPNLYWYRQAAGRGLQLLFYSVGIGQISSEVPQNLSASRPQDRQFILSSKKLLLSDSGFYLCAWSARDRGRSEAFFGQGTRLTVV.

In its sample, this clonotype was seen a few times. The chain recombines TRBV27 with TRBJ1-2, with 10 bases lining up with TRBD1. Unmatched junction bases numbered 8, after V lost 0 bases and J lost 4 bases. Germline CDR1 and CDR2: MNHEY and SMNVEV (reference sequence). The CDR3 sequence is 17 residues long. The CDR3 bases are TGTGCCAGCAGTTTATCTACGGGACAGGGGCAATTCTATGGCTACACCTTC. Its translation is CASSLSTGQGQFYGYTF.